This T cell receptor (beta chain) came from a study of CD8+ T cells in alopecia areata. Study-level information: Oral tofacitinib (5 to 10 mg twice daily) was administered to treated patients.

The sample's treatment: oral pan-JAK inhibitor, 5-10 mg twice daily. Once RNA had been extracted, it was reverse transcribed into cDNA to act as the sequencing template. This table comes from immunoSEQ multiplex PCR, and its TCRdb copy is limited to in-frame clones, with some not included. There are fewer than 250,000 clones in the sample; approximately 60% occur only once, and around 0.69% lies in the top ten. The V gene's germline CDR1 is SGHRS and CDR2 YFSETQ. The V end lost 1 base, the J end lost 5 bases, and 10 bases lay between the germline ends. This CDR3 is 15 amino acids long. The sample in question was CD4+ T cells sorted from blood, obtained at week 4, from a patient treated with tofacitinib. This sequence was found in a human donor with alopecia areata. V usage is TRBV5-1 and J usage is TRBJ2-6; no clear D gene. DNA for the CDR3: TGCGCCAGCAGCTTGACTCTAACTCGGGCCAACGTCCTGACTTTC. Residues: CASSLTLTRANVLTF.